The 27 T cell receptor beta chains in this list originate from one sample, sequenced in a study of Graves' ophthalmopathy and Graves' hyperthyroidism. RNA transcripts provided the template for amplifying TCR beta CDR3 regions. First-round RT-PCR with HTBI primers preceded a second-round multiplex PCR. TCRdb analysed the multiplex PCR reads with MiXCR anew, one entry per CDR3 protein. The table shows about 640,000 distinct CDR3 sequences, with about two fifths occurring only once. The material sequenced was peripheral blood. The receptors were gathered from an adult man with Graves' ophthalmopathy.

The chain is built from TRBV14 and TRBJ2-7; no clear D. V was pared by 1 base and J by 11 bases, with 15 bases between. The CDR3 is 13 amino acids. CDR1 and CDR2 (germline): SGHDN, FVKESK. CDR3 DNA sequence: TGTGCCAGCAGCCAAGGGCGTGGGAACGAAGAGTACTTC. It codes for CASSQGRGNEEYF.

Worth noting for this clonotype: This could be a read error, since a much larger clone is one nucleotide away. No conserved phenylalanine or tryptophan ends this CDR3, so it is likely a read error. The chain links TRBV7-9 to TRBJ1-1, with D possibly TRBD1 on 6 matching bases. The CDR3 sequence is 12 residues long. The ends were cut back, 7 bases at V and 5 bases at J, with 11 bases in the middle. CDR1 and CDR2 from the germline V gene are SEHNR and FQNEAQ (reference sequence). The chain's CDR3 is CASNSQGTEAFL. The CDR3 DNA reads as TGTGCCAGCAATTCACAGGGAACTGAAGCTTTCCTT.

The CDR3 DNA reads as TGCAGCGTTGGTGGGCTAGCGGGGGGAGGGAATGAGCAGTACTTC. Translation gives CSVGGLAGGGNEQYF. The V and J genes are TRBV29-1 and TRBJ2-7; 11 bases are shared with TRBD2. J lost 7 bases, V lost 4 bases, and 12 bases had no gene match. The CDR3 loop spans 15 amino acids. The V gene's germline CDR1 is SQVTM and CDR2 ANQGSEA.

This CDR3 reads CASSLDRFGEQYF. CDR3 nucleotides: TGTGCCAGCAGCTTAGATCGATTTGGGGAGCAGTACTTC. The rearrangement uses TRBV7-9 and TRBJ2-7, with D unclear. This CDR3 has 13 residues. V dropped 1 base and J dropped 7 bases, with 11 bases sitting between them. Germline V gene lookup returns CDR1 SEHNR and CDR2 FQNEAQ (reference sequence).

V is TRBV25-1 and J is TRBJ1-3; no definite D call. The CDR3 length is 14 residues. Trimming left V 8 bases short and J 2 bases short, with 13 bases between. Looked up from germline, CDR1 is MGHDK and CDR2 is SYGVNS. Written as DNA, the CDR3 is TGTGCCAGCTTAGTGACCGGAGCTGGAAACACCATATATTTT. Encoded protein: CASLVTGAGNTIYF.

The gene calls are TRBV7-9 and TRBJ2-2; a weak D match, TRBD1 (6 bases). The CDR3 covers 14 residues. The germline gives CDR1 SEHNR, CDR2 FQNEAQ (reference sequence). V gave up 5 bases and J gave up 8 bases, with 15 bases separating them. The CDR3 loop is CASSKQAGTGELFF. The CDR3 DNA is TGTGCCAGCAGCAAACAGGCCGGGACAGGGGAGCTGTTTTTT.

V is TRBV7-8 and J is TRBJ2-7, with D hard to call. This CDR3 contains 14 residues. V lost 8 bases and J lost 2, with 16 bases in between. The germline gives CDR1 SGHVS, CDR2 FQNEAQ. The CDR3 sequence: CASSPGVSAYEQYF. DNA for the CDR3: TGTGCCAGCTCACCAGGCGTCTCCGCCTACGAGCAGTACTTC.

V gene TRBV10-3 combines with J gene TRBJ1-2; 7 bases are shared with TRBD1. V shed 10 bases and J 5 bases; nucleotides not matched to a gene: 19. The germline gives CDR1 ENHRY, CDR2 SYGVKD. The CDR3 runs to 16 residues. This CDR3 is CASWRDSGLGRYGYTF. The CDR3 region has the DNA TGTGCCAGCTGGAGGGACAGCGGACTCGGAAGATATGGCTACACCTTC.

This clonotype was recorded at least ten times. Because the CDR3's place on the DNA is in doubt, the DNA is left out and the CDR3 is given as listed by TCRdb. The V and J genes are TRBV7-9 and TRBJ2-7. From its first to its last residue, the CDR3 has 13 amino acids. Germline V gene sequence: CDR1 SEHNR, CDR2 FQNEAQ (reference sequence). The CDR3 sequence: CASSLLRADEQYF.

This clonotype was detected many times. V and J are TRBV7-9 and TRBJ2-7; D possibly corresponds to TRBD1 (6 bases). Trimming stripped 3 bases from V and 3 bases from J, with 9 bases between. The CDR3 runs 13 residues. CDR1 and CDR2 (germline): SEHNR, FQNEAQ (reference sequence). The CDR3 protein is CASSLPGDYEQYF. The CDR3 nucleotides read TGTGCCAGCAGCTTGCCAGGGGACTACGAGCAGTACTTC.

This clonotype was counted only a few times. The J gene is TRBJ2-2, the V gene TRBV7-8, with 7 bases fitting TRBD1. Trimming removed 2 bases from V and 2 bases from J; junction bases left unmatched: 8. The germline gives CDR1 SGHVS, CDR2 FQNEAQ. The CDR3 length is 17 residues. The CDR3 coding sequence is TGTGCCAGCAGCTTACTGACAGGGTATGATAACACCGGGGAGCTGTTTTTT. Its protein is CASSLLTGYDNTGELFF.

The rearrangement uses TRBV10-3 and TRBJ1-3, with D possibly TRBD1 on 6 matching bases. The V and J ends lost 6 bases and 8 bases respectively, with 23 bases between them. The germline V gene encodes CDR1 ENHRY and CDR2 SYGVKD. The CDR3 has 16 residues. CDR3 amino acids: CAIRSGTPKERYTIYF. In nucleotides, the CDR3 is TGTGCCATCAGGTCCGGGACACCCAAAGAGCGTTACACCATATATTTT.

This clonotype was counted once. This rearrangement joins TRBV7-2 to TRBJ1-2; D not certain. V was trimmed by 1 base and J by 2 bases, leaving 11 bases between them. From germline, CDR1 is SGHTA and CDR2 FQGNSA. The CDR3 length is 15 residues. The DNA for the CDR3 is TGTGCCAGCAGCTTAGGGGAAGGGCTAAACTATGGCTACACCTTC. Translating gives CASSLGEGLNYGYTF.

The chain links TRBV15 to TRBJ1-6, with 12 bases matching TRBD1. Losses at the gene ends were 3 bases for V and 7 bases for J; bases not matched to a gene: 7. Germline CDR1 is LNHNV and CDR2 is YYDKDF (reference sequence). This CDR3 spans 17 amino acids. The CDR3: CATSSLGQGAQNSPLHF. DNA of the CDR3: TGTGCCACCAGCAGCTTGGGACAGGGGGCCCAAAATTCACCCCTCCACTTT.

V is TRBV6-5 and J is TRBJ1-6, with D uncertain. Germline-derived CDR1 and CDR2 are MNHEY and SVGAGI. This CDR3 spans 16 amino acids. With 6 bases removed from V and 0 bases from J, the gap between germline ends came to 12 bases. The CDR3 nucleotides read TGTGCCAGCAGACTACAGCTGAGCTCCTATAATTCACCCCTCCACTTT. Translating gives CASRLQLSSYNSPLHF.

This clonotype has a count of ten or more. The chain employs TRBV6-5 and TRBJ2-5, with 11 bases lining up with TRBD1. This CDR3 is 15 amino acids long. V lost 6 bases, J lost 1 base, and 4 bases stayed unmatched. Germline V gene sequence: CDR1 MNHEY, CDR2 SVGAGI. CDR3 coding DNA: TGTGCCAGCAGGGCCGGGACAGGGGGCCAAGAGACCCAGTACTTC. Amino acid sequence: CASRAGTGGQETQYF.

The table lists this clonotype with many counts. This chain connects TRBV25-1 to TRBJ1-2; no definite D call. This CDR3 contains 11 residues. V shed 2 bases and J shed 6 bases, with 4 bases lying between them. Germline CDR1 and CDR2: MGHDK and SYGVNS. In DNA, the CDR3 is TGTGCCAGCAGTGAAGGGAATGGCTACACCTTC. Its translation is CASSEGNGYTF.

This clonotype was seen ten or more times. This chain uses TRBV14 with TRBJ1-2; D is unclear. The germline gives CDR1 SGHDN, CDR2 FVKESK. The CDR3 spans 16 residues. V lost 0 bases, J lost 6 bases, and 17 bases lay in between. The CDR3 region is CASSQDFTAPLHGYTF. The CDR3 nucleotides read TGTGCCAGCAGCCAAGACTTCACAGCCCCCCTCCATGGCTACACCTTC.

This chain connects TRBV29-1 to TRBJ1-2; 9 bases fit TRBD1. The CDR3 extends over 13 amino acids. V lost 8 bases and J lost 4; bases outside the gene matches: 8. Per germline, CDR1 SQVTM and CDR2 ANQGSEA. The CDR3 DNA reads TGCAGCAGTGCCCGGACAGGGGCCTATGGCTACACCTTC. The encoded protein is CSSARTGAYGYTF.

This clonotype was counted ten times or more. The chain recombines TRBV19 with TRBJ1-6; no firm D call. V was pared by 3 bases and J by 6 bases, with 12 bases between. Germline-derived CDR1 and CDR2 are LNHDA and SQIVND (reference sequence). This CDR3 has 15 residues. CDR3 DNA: TGTGCCAGTAGTATGGAGGGCCGCGTTAATTCACCCCTCCACTTT. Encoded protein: CASSMEGRVNSPLHF.

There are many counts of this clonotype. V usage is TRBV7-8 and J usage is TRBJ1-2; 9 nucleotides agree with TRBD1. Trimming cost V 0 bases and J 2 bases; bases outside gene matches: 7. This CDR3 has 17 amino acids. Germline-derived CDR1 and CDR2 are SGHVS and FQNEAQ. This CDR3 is CASSLALAGTGNYGYTF. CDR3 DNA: TGTGCCAGCAGCTTAGCGCTAGCCGGGACAGGGAACTATGGCTACACCTTC.

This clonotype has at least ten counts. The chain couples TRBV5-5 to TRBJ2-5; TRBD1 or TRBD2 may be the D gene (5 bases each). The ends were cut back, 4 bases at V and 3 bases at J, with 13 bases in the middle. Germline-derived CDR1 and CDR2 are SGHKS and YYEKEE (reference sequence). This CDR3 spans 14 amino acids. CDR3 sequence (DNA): TGTGCCAGCAGCCAGGGACCCAGGGAAGAGACCCAGTACTTC. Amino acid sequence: CASSQGPREETQYF.

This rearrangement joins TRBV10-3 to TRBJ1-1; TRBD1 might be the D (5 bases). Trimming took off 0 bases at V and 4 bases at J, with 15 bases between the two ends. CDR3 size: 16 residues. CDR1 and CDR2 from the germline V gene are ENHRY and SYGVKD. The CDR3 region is CAISESGQGRGTEAFF. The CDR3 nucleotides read TGTGCCATCAGTGAGTCGGGGCAGGGAAGGGGCACTGAAGCTTTCTTT.

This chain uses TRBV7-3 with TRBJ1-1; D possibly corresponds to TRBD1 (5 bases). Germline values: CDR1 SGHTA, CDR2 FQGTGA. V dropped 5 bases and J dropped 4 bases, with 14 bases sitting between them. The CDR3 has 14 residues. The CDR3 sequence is CASSRSRVGTEAFF. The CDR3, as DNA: TGTGCCAGCAGCCGATCCAGGGTTGGCACTGAAGCTTTCTTT. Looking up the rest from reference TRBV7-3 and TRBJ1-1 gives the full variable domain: GAGVSQTPSNKVTEKGKYVELRCDPISGHTALYWYRQSLGQGPEFLIYFQGTGAADDSGLPNDRFFAVRPEGSVSTLKIQRTERGDSAVYLCASSRSRVGTEAFFGQGTRLTVV.

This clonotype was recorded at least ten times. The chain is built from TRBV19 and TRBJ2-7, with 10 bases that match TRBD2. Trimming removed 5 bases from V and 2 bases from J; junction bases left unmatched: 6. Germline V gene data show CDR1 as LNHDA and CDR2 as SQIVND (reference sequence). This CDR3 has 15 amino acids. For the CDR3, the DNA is TGTGCCAGTAGTGCCGGACTAGCGGTGACCTACGAGCAGTACTTC. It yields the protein CASSAGLAVTYEQYF.

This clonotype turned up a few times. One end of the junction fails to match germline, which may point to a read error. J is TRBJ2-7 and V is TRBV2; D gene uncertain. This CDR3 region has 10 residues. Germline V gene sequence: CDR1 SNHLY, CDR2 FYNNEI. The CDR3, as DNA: TGTGCCAGCAGGCCGGGCCAGAGTGACTTC. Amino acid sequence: CASRPGQSDF.

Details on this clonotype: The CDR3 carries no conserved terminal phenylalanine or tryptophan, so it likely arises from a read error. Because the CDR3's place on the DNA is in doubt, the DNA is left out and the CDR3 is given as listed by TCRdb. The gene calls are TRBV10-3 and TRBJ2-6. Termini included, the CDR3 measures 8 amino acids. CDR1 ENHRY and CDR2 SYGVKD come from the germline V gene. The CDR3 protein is CAISASTS.